This TCR beta chain originates from a study of cytomegalovirus exposure and HLA in healthy donors. Germline V gene data show CDR1 as SNHLY and CDR2 as FYNNEI. The CDR3 consists of 14 residues. V was clipped by 6 bases and J by 8 bases, with 17 bases between them. Amplification used 60 Vbeta primers and 13 Jbeta primers. Profiling relied on immunoSEQ multiplex PCR, and the TCRdb table lists in-frame clones only, not all of them. The sample records around 94,000 clones, 78% being singletons. Sequencing was carried out using PBMCs. This chain uses TRBV2 with TRBJ2-4; D call uncertain. This TCR came from a male donor in good health and CMV-seropositive. CDR3 sequence (DNA): TGTGCCAGCAGGTCGGGTTCGTTCGGAGACATTCAGTACTTC. This gives the protein CASRSGSFGDIQYF.